These T cell receptor beta chains were read from a single sample in a study of CD8 T cells in Susac syndrome. TCRdb independently ran MiXCR on the immunoSEQ multiplex PCR reads; one entry per CDR3 protein. The table records about 84,000 distinct CDR3 sequences, 85% to 95% of them present only once. Specimen: CD8+ T cells from PBMCs. The receptors were sampled from a human donor in good health. CDR3s include the opening cysteine and the closing phenylalanine or tryptophan. The order of the fields is D gene, J gene, V gene, clone size, CDR3 DNA, CDR3 protein. The D gene is left open where the match is weak. Only part of the rows carry a size: once, few, many, or a class if the clone is expanded.

d_gene: -; j_gene: TRBJ2-7; v_gene: TRBV6-5; abundance: -; CDR3nt: TGTGCCAGCAGTTACTCGACGCCAGACTACGAGCAGTACTTC; CDR3aa: CASSYSTPDYEQYF
d_gene: -; j_gene: TRBJ2-2; v_gene: TRBV9; abundance: -; CDR3nt: TGTGCCAGCAGCCCCCCGATAACTCGGTTGGGGGAGCCCGGGGAGCTGTTTTTT; CDR3aa: CASSPPITRLGEPGELFF
d_gene: TRBD1; j_gene: TRBJ1-2; v_gene: TRBV7-9; abundance: -; CDR3nt: TGTGCCAGCGGTCTGGTGGGACAGCCTAACTATGGCTACACCTTC; CDR3aa: CASGLVGQPNYGYTF
d_gene: -; j_gene: TRBJ1-2; v_gene: TRBV23-1; abundance: -; CDR3nt: TGCGCCAGCAGTCCTCTGGGAAACATCTCCTATGGCTACACCTTC; CDR3aa: CASSPLGNISYGYTF
d_gene: TRBD2; j_gene: TRBJ2-2; v_gene: TRBV20-1; abundance: -; CDR3nt: TGCAGTGCTCTCCGACTAGCGGGGGGCACCGGGGAGCTGTTTTTT; CDR3aa: CSALRLAGGTGELFF
d_gene: -; j_gene: TRBJ1-4; v_gene: TRBV28; abundance: -; CDR3nt: TGTGCCAGCAGTCTCCGAGACGAGGTTAAACTGTTTTTT; CDR3aa: CASSLRDEVKLFF
d_gene: TRBD1; j_gene: TRBJ2-2; v_gene: TRBV11-2; abundance: -; CDR3nt: TGTGCCACTCCCAGTTGGGACAGAGGCACCGGGGAGCTGTTTTTT; CDR3aa: CATPSWDRGTGELFF
d_gene: TRBD1; j_gene: TRBJ1-2; v_gene: TRBV7-8; abundance: -; CDR3nt: TGTGCCAGCAGCCCCACAGGGGGCAACTATGGCTACACCTTC; CDR3aa: CASSPTGGNYGYTF
d_gene: -; j_gene: TRBJ1-1; v_gene: TRBV5-8; abundance: once; CDR3nt: TGTGCCAGCAGCTACCGGGAGGTGAGGGACACTGAAGCTTTCTTT; CDR3aa: CASSYREVRDTEAFF
d_gene: -; j_gene: TRBJ1-6; v_gene: TRBV27; abundance: -; CDR3nt: TGTGCCAGCAGTCAAGGACGTTCACCCCTCCACTTT; CDR3aa: CASSQGRSPLHF
d_gene: TRBD1; j_gene: TRBJ1-6; v_gene: TRBV5-6; abundance: -; CDR3nt: TGTGCCAGCAGCTCCGGACAGGGATGGGGAGAATCACCCCTCCACTTT; CDR3aa: CASSSGQGWGESPLHF
d_gene: -; j_gene: TRBJ1-1; v_gene: TRBV9; abundance: -; CDR3nt: TGTGCCAGCAGCCCTTCTTCGGGTTGGCGGACTGAAGCTTTCTTT; CDR3aa: CASSPSSGWRTEAFF
d_gene: -; j_gene: TRBJ1-6; v_gene: TRBV7-2; abundance: -; CDR3nt: TGTGCCAGCAGCTTCCCACAGGCACCCCTCCACTTT; CDR3aa: CASSFPQAPLHF
d_gene: TRBD2; j_gene: TRBJ2-1; v_gene: TRBV2; abundance: -; CDR3nt: TGTGCCAGCAGTGAATGGGGGGGACCCTACAATGAGCAGTTCTTC; CDR3aa: CASSEWGGPYNEQFF
d_gene: TRBD1; j_gene: TRBJ1-2; v_gene: TRBV11-2; abundance: few; CDR3nt: TGTGCCAGCAACCATGACAGGGGCAACTATGGCTACACCTTC; CDR3aa: CASNHDRGNYGYTF
d_gene: -; j_gene: TRBJ1-5; v_gene: TRBV7-2; abundance: -; CDR3nt: TGTGCCAGCAGCTCGGGGCCTTCCGGCAATCAGCCCCAGCATTTT; CDR3aa: CASSSGPSGNQPQHF